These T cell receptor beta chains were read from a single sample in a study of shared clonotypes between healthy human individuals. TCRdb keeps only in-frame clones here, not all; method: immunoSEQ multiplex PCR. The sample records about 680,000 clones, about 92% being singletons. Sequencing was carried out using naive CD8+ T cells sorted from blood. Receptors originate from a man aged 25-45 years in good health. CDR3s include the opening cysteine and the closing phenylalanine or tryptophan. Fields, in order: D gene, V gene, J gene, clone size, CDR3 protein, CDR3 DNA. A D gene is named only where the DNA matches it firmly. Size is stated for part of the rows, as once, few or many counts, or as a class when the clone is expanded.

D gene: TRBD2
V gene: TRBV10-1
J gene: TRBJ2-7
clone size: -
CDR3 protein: CASSEEVGGNYEQYF
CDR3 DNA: TGCGCCAGCAGTGAGGAGGTCGGGGGGAACTACGAGCAGTACTTC

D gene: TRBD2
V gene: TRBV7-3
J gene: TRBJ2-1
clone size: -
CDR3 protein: CASSPGLALYNEQFF
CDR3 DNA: TGTGCCAGCAGCCCGGGACTAGCGTTATACAATGAGCAGTTCTTC

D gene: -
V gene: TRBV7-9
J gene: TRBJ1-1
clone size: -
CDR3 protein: CASSKQGMNTEAFF
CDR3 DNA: TGTGCCAGCAGCAAACAGGGAATGAACACTGAAGCTTTCTTT

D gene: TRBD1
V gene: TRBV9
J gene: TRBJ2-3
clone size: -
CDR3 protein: CASSPRTGAVSSDTQYF
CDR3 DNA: TGTGCCAGCAGCCCGAGGACAGGGGCGGTTTCCTCAGATACGCAGTATTTT

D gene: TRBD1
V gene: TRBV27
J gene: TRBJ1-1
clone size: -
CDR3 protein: CASSHGTVNTEAFF
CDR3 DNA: TGTGCCAGTTCTCACGGGACAGTGAACACTGAAGCTTTCTTT

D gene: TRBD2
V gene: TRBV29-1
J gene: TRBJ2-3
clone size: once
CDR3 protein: CSVEALLGSGILTDTQYF
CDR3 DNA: TGCAGCGTTGAAGCCCTCCTAGGAAGCGGGATCCTCACAGATACGCAGTATTTT

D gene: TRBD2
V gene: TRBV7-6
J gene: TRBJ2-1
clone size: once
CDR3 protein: CASSFPGREHSYNEQFF
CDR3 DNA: TGTGCCAGCAGCTTTCCGGGGCGGGAGCACTCCTACAATGAGCAGTTCTTC

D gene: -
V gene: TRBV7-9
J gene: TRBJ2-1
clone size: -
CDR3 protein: CASSLVIGGNEQFF
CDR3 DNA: TGTGCCAGCAGCTTAGTTATCGGTGGCAATGAGCAGTTCTTC

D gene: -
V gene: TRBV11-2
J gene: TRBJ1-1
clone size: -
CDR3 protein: CASSPDLGFPEAFF
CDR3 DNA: TGTGCCAGCAGCCCGGACCTAGGCTTCCCTGAAGCTTTCTTT

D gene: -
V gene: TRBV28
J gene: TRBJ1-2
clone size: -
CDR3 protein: CASSLPLQTGSNYGYTF
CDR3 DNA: TGTGCCAGCAGTTTGCCCCTCCAGACAGGCAGTAACTATGGCTACACCTTC

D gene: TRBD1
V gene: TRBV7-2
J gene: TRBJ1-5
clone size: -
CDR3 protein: CASRGDSLNQPQHF
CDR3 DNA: TGTGCCAGCAGGGGGGACAGTCTCAATCAGCCCCAGCATTTT

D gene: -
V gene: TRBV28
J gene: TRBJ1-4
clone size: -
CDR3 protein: CASSGLTGDDEKLFF
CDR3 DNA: TGTGCCAGCAGTGGACTGACAGGCGATGATGAAAAACTGTTTTTT

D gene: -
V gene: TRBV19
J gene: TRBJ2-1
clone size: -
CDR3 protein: CASSIIRYNEQFF
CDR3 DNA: TGTGCCAGTAGTATCATCCGCTACAATGAGCAGTTCTTC

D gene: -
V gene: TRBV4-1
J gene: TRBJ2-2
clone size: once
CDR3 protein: CASSQDRGDPRLVITGELFF
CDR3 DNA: TGCGCCAGCAGCCAAGATCGAGGGGACCCTCGACTTGTTATCACCGGGGAGCTGTTTTTT

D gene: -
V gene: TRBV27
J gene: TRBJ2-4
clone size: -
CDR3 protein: CASSDGGPQNIQYF
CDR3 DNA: TGTGCCAGCAGCGATGGAGGGCCCCAAAACATTCAGTACTTC

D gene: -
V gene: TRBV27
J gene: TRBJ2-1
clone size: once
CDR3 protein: CASSFPPGSGSSYNEQFF
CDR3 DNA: TGTGCCAGCAGTTTCCCGCCCGGTAGCGGAAGCTCCTACAATGAGCAGTTCTTC

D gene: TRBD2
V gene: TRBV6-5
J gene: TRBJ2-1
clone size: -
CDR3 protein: CASSYGLAGAYNEQFF
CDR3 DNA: TGTGCCAGCAGTTACGGACTAGCGGGAGCCTACAATGAGCAGTTCTTC

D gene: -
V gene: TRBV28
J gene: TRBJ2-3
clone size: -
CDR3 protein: CASSFSQGGANTDTQYF
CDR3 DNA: TGTGCCAGCAGTTTTTCCCAAGGCGGGGCCAACACAGATACGCAGTATTTT

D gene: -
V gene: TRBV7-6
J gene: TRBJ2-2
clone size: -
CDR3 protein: CASSSGGLRNTGELFF
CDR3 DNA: TGTGCCAGCAGCTCAGGAGGGCTGCGGAACACCGGGGAGCTGTTTTTT

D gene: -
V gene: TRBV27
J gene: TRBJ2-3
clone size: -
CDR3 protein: CASRAGAFHTQYF
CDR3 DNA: TGTGCCAGCAGGGCCGGTGCCTTCCATACGCAGTATTTT

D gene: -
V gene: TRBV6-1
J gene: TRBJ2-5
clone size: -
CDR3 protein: CATKEPWVGETQYF
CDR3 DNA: TGTGCCACCAAAGAACCCTGGGTCGGGGAGACCCAGTACTTC

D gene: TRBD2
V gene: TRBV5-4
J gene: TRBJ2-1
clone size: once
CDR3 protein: CASSSGLANNEQFF
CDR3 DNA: TGTGCCAGCAGCTCGGGACTAGCGAACAATGAGCAGTTCTTC

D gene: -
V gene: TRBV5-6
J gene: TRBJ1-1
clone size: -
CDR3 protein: CASSSPHPVTEAFF
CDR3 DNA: TGTGCCAGCAGTTCTCCCCACCCAGTAACTGAAGCTTTCTTT

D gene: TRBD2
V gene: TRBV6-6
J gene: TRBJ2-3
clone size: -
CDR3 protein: CASSLAGVADTQYF
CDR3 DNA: TGTGCCAGCAGCCTAGCGGGAGTCGCAGATACGCAGTATTTT

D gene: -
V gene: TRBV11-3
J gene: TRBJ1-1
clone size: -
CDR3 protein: CASSPGENTEAFF
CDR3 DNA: TGTGCCAGCAGCCCGGGGGAGAACACTGAAGCTTTCTTT

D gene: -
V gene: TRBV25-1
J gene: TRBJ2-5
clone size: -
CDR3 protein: CASSLDPEETQYF
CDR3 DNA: TGTGCCAGCAGTTTGGATCCGGAGGAGACCCAGTACTTC

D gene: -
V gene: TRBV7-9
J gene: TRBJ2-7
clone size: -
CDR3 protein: CASSLKAYEQYF
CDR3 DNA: TGTGCCAGCAGCTTGAAGGCCTACGAGCAGTACTTC